Sequencing of this T cell receptor beta chain was carried out in a study of T cell responses to AZD1222 COVID-19 vaccine. Study findings and constraints: Baseline antibody screening turned up just a handful of seropositive AZD1222 recipients.

To note about this clone: The antigen is unknown.

The data were produced by immunoSEQ multiplex PCR, yet TCRdb's version contains in-frame clones alone and is incomplete. In the table there are some 190,000 clones, about nine tenths of which are singletons. CDR1 is SGHAT and CDR2 is FQDESV in the germline V gene (reference sequence). The CDR3 runs 15 residues. The V end was cut by 5 bases, the J end by 4 bases, with 18 bases between. The specimen was peripheral blood, collected 28 days after the second AZD1222 dose. The receptor was isolated from an adult who received the AZD1222 COVID-19 vaccine. This chain connects TRBV11-1 to TRBJ2-7; TRBD2 is a possible D gene (6 bases). This CDR3 is CASSPSSGTLYEQYF. DNA for the CDR3: TGTGCCAGCAGCCCCAGTTCCGGGACTCTTTACGAGCAGTACTTC.